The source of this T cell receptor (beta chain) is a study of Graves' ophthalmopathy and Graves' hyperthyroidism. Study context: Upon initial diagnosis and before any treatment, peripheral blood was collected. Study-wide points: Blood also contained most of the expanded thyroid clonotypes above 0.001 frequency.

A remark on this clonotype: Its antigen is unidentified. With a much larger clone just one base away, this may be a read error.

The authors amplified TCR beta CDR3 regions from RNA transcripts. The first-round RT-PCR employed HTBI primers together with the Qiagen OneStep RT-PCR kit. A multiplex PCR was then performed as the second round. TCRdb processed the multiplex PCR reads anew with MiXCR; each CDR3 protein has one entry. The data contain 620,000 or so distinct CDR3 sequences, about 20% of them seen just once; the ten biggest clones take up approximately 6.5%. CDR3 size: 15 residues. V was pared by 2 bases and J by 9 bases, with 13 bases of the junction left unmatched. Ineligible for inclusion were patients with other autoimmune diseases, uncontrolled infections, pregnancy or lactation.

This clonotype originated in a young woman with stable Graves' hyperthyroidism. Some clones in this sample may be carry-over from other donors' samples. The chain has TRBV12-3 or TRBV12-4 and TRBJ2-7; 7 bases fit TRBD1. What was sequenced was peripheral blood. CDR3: CASSLYATGYHGQYF. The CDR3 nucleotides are TGTGCCAGCAGTTTATACGCGACAGGGTACCACGGGCAGTACTTC.